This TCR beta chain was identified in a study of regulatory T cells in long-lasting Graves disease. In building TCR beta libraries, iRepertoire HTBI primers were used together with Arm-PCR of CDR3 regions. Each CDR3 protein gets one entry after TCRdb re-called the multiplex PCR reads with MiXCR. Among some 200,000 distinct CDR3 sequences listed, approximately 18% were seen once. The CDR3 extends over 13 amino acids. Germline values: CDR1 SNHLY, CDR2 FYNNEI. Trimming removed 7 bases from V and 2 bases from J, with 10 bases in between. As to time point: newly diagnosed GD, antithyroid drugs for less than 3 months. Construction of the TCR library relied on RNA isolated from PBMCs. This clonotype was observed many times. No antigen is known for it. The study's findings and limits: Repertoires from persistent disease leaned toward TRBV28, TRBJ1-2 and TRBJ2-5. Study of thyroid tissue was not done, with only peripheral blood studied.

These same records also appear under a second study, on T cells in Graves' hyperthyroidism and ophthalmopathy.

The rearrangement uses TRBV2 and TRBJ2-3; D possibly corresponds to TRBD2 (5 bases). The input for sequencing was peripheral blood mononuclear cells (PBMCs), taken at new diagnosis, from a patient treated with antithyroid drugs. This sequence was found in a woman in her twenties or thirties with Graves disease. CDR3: CASIGLNTDTQYF. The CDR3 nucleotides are TGTGCCAGCATCGGACTCAACACAGATACGCAGTATTTT.